This TCR beta chain originates from a study of shared clonotypes between healthy human individuals. Assay used: immunoSEQ multiplex PCR; TCRdb lists only in-frame clones, some missing. The repertoire holds about 490,000 clones, with less than 80% as singletons. Sequenced sample: PBMCs. This clonotype was obtained from a woman in her 40s in good health. Some clones in this sample may be carry-over from other donors' samples.

The CDR3 coding sequence is TGTGCCAGCAGCGTAGCTCTACTAGCGGGAAACGAGCAGTACTTC. Amino acid sequence: CASSVALLAGNEQYF. The V call is TRBV9, the J call TRBJ2-7; TRBD2 matches 10 bases. The length of the CDR3 is 15 residues. CDR1 and CDR2 (germline): SGDLS, YYNGEE. V was pared by 0 bases and J by 5 bases, with 5 bases of the junction left unmatched.